This T cell receptor (beta chain) derives from a study of blood T cell repertoires in COVID-19. Study as a whole: COVID-19 samples, acute and convalescent, were from the United States, Italy and Spain. In each case, the material was cDNA or gDNA derived from T cells, B-cell-depleted T cells, or PBMCs.

Per the study methods: Cell counts per sample came from amplifying reference gene primers. The data were produced by immunoSEQ multiplex PCR, yet TCRdb's version contains in-frame clones alone and is incomplete. D and trimming were read from the DNA, whereas the V and J calls and clone size are those reported in that table. The table includes approximately 40,000 clones, under 90% detected once. The sequence derives from a human donor in a cohort sampled during active COVID-19. Specimen: peripheral blood.

The CDR3: CASSGDTRNSPLHF. The CDR3 region has the DNA TGTGCCAGCAGCGGGGACACTCGAAATTCACCCCTCCACTTT. This chain connects TRBV7-9 to TRBJ1-6; D might be TRBD1 (6 bases). V lost 5 bases, J lost 7 bases, and 12 bases lay in between. The V gene's germline CDR1 is SEHNR and CDR2 FQNEAQ (reference sequence). This CDR3 spans 14 amino acids.